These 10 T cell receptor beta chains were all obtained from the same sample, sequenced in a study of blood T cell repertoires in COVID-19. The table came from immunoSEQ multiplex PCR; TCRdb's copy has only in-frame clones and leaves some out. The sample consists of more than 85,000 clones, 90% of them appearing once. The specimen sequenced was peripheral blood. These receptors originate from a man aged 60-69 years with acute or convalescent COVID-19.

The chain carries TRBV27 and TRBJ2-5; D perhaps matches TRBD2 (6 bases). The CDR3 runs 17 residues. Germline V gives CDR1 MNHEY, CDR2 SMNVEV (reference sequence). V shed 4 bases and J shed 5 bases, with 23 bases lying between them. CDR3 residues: CASSSTPLGGLRETQYF. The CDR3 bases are TGTGCCAGCAGTTCCACCCCGCTCGGGGGTCTGAGGGAGACCCAGTACTTC.

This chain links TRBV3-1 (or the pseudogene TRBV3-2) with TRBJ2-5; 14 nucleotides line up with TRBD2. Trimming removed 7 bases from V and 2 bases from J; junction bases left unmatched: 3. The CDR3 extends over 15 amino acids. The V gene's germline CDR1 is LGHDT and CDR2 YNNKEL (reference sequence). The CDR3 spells CASTRLAGGQETQYF. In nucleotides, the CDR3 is TGTGCCAGCACCCGACTAGCGGGAGGGCAAGAGACCCAGTACTTC.

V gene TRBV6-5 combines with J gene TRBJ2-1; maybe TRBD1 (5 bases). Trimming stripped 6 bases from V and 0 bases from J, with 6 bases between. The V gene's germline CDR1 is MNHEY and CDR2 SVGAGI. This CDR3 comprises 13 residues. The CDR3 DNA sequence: TGTGCCAGCAGACAGGCCTCCTACAATGAGCAGTTCTTC. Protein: CASRQASYNEQFF.

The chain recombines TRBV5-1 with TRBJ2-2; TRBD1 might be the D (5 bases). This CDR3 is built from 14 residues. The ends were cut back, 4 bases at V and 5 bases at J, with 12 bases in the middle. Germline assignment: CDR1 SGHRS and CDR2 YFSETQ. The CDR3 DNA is TGCGCCAGCAGCCAAGATCAGGGAACCGGGGAGCTGTTTTTT. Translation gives CASSQDQGTGELFF.

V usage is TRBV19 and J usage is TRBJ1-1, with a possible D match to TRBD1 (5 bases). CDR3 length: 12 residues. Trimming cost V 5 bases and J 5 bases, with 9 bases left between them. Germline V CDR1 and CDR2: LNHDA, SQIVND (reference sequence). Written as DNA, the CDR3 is TGTGCCAGTAGTCGGGGGGAAACTGAAGCTTTCTTT. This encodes CASSRGETEAFF.

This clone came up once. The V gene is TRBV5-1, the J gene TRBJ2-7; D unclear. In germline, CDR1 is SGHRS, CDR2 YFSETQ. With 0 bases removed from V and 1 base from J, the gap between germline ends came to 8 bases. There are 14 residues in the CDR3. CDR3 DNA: TGCGCCAGCAGCTTGGACAGTACATCCTACGAGCAGTACTTC. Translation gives CASSLDSTSYEQYF.

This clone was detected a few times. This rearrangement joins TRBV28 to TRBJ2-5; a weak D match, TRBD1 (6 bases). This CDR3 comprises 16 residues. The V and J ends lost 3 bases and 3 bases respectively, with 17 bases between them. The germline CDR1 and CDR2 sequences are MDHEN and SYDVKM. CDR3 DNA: TGTGCCAGCAGTTTGGTCCCCAGACAGGTAGAAGAGACCCAGTACTTC. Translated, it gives CASSLVPRQVEETQYF.

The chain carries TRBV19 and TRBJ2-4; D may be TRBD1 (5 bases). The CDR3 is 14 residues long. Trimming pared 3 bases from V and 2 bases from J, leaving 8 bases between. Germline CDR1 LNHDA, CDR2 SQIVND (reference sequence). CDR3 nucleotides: TGTGCCAGTAGTATTGGGGCTTCCAAAAACATTCAGTACTTC. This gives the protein CASSIGASKNIQYF.

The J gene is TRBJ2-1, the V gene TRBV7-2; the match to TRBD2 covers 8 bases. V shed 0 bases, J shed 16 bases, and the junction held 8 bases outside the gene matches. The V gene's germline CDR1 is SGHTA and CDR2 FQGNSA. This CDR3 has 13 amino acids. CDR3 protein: CASSLAGRAFKFF. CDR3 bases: TGTGCCAGCAGCTTAGCCGGGAGGGCGTTTAAATTCTTC.

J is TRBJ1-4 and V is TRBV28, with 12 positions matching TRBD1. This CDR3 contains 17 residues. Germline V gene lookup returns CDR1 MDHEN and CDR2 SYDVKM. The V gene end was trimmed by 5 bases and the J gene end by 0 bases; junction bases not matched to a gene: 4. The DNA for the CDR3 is TGTGCCAGCAGTCACCGGGACAGGGGGCCAACTAATGAAAAACTGTTTTTT. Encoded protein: CASSHRDRGPTNEKLFF.